This TCR beta chain is drawn from a study of blood T cell repertoires in COVID-19. V shed 4 bases, J shed 3 bases, and the junction held 7 bases outside the gene matches. Germline V gene sequence: CDR1 SGHRS, CDR2 YFSETQ. CDR3 length equals 15 residues. The table came from immunoSEQ multiplex PCR; TCRdb's copy has only in-frame clones and leaves some out. Of 300,000 to 350,000 clones in the sample, around 90% were seen once. The specimen sequenced was peripheral blood. This chain links TRBV5-1 with TRBJ2-7; TRBD1 agrees at 10 bases. This TCR was sampled from a man aged 25 to 45 with COVID-19, enrolled during active disease. In DNA form, the CDR3 reads TGCGCCAGCAGCGGGCCGGGACAGGGGATCTACGAGCAGTACTTC. It encodes CASSGPGQGIYEQYF.